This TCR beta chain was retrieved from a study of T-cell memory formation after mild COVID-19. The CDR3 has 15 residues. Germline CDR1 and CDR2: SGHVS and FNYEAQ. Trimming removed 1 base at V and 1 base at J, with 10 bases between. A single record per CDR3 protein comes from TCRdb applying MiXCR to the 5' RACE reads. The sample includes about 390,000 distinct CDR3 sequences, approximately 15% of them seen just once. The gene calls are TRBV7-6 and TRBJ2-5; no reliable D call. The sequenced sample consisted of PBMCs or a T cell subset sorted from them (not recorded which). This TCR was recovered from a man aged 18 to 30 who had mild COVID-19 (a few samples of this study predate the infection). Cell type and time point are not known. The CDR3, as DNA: TGTGCCAGCAGCTTAGTGGCCCGGGTCCAAGAGACCCAGTACTTC. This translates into CASSLVARVQETQYF.